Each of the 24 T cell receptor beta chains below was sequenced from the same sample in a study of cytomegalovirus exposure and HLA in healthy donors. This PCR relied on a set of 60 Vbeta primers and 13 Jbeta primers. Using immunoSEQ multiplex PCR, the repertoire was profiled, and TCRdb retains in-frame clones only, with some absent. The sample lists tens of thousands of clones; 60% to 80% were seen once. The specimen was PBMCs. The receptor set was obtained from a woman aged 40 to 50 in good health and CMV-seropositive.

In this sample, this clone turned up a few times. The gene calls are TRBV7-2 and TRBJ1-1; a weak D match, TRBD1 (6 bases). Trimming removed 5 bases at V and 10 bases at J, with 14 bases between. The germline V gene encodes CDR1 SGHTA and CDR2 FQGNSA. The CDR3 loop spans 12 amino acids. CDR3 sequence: CASSGNRASAFF. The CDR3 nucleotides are TGTGCCAGCAGCGGTAACAGGGCGTCAGCTTTCTTT.

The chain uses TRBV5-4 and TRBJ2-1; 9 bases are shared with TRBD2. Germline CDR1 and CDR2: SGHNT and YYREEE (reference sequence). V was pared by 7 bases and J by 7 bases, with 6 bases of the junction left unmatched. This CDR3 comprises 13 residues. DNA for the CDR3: TGTGCCAGCTTCCTAGCGGGGAGGAATGAGCAGTTCTTC. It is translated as CASFLAGRNEQFF.

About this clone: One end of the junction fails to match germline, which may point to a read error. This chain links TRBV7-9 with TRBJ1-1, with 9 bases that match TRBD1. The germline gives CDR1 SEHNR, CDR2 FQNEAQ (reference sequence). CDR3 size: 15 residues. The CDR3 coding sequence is TGTTCCAGCAGACCGGGACAGGGACCGAACACTGAAGCTTTCTTT. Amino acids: CSSRPGQGPNTEAFF.

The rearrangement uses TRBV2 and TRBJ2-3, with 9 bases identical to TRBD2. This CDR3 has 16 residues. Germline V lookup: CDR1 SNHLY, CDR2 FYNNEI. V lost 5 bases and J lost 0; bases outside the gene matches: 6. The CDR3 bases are TGTGCCAGCAGTAGACTAGCGGCCGTTAGCACAGATACGCAGTATTTT. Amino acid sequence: CASSRLAAVSTDTQYF.

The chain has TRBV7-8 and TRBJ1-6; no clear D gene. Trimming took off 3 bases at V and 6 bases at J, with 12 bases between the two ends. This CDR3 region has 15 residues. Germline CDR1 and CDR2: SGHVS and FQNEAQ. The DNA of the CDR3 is TGTGCCAGCAGCTTCACGGTTTACAGTAATTCACCCCTCCACTTT. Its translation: CASSFTVYSNSPLHF.

The CDR3 coding sequence is TGTGCCAGCAGGACTAGCGGGGGGGATACGCAGTATTTT. Its protein is CASRTSGGDTQYF. The V call is TRBV7-9, the J call TRBJ2-3; 13 bases are a match to TRBD2. Per germline, CDR1 SEHNR and CDR2 FQNEAQ (reference sequence). V trimming: 6 bases; J trimming: 6 bases; junction bases outside the gene matches: 0. CDR3 length equals 13 residues. The full variable domain, its missing parts supplied by reference TRBV7-9 and TRBJ2-3, is DTGVSQNPRHKITKRGQNVTFRCDPISEHNRLYWYRQTLGQGPEFLTYFQNEAQLEKSRLLSDRFSAERPKGSFSTLEIQRTEQGDSAMYLCASRTSGGDTQYFGPGTRLTVL.

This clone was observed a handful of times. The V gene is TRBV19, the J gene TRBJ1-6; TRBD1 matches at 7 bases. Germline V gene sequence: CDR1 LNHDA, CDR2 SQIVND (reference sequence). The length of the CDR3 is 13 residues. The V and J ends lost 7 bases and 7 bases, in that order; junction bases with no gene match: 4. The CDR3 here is CASTGTENSPLHF. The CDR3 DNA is TGTGCCAGTACTGGGACAGAAAATTCACCCCTCCACTTT.

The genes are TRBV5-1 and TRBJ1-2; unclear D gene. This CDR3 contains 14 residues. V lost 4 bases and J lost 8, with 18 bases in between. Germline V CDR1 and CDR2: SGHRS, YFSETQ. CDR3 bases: TGCGCCAGCAGCCTCACAGACTGGACTAGCGGCTACACCTTC. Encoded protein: CASSLTDWTSGYTF.

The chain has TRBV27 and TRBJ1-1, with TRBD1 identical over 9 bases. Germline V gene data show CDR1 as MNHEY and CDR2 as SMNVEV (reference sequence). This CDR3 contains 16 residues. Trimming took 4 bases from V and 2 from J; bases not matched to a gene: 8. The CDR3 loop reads CASSSRRQGVNTEAFF. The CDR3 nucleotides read TGTGCCAGCAGTTCTCGCCGACAGGGGGTTAACACTGAAGCTTTCTTT.

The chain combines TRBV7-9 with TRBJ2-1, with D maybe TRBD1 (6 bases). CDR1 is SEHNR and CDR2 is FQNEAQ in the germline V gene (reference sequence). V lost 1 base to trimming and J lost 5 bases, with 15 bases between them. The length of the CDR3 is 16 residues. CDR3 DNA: TGTGCCAGCAGCTTAGATCTGAGGGGGTACCACAATGAGCAGTTCTTC. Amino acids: CASSLDLRGYHNEQFF.

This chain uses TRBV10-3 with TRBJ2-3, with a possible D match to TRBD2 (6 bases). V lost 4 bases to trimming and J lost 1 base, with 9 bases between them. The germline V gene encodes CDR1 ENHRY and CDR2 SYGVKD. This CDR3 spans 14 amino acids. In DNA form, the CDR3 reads TGTGCCATCAGTGGCGGGGACCGCACAGATACGCAGTATTTT. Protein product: CAISGGDRTDTQYF.

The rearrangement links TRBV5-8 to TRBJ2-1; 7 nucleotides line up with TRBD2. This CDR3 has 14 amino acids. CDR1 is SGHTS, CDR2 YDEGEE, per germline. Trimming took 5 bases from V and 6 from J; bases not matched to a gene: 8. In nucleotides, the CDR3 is TGTGCCAGCAGTTACAGCGGGGCTTTCAATGAGCAGTTCTTC. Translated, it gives CASSYSGAFNEQFF.

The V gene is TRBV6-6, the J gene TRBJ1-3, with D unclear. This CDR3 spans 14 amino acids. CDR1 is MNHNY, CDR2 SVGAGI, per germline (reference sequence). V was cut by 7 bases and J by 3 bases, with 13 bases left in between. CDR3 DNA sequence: TGTGCCAGCACCCAAGACGGGGTTGGAAACACCATATATTTT. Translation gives CASTQDGVGNTIYF.

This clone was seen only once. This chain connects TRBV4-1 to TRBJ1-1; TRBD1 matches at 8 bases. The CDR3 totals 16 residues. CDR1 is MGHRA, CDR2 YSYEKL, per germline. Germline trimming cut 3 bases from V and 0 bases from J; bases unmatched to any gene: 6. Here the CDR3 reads CASSQTRGPLNTEAFF. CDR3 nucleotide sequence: TGCGCCAGCAGCCAGACCAGGGGGCCCCTGAACACTGAAGCTTTCTTT.

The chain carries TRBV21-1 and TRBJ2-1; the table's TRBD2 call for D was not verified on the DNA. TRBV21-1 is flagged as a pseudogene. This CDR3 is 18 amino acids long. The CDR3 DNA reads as TGTGCCAGCAGCAAAGGTAGGGCGCCTAGCGGGTACTACAATGAGCAGTTCTTC. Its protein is CASSKGRAPSGYYNEQFF.

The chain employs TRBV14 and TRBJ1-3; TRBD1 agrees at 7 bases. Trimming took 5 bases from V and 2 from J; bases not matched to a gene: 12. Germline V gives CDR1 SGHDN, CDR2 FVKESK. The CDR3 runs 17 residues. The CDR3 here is CASSTRQGPNPGNTIYF. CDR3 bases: TGTGCCAGCAGCACCCGACAGGGACCAAATCCTGGAAACACCATATATTTT.

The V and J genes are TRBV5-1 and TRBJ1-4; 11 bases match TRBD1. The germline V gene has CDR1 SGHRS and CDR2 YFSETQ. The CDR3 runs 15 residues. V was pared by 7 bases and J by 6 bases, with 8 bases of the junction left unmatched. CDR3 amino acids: CASAHTGQGDEKLFF. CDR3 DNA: TGCGCCAGCGCACATACGGGACAGGGGGATGAAAAACTGTTTTTT.

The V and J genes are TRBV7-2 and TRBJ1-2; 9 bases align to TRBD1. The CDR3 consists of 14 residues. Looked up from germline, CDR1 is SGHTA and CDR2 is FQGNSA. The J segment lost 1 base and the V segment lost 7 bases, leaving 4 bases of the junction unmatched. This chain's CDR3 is CASTQDRGNYGYTF. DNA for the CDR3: TGTGCCAGCACTCAGGACAGGGGTAACTATGGCTACACCTTC.

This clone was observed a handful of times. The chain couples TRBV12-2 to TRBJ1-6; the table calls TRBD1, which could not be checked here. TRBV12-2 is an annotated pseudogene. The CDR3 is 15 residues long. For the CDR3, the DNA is TGTGCAAGTCGCTTAAAAGGGGGCAATAATTCACCCCTCCACTTT. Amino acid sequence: CASRLKGGNNSPLHF.

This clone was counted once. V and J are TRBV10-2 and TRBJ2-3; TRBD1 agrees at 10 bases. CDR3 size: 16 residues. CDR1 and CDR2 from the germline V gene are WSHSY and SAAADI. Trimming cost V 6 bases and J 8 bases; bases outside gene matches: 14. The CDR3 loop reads CASSEVVGQGLGTQYF. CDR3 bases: TGCGCCAGCAGCGAAGTTGTGGGACAGGGGTTGGGTACGCAGTATTTT.

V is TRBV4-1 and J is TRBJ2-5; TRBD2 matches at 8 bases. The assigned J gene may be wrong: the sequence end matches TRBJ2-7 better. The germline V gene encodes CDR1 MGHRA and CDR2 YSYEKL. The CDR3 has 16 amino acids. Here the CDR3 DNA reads TGCGCCAGCAGCCCCCAGCCGGGCGGGGGGTCCTACGAGCAGTACTTC. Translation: CASSPQPGGGSYEQYF.

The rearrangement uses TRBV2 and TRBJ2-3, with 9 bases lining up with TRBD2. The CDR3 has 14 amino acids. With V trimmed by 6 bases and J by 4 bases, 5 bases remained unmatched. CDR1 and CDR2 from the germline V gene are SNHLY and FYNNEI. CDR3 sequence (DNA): TGTGCCAGCAGATCAGCGGGGGGCGCAGATACGCAGTATTTT. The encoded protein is CASRSAGGADTQYF.

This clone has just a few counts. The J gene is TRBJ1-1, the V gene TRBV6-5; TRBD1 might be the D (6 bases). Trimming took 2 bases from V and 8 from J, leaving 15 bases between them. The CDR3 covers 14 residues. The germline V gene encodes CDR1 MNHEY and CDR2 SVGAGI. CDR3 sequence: CASSYGGEGVEAFF. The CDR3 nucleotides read TGTGCCAGCAGTTACGGGGGGGAGGGGGTAGAAGCTTTCTTT.

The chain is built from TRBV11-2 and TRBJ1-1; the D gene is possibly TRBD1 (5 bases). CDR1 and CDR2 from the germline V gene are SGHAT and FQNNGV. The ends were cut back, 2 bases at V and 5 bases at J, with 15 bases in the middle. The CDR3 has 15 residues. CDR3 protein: CASSLNGGLGTEAFF. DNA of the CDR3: TGTGCCAGCAGCTTAAACGGGGGATTGGGAACTGAAGCTTTCTTT.